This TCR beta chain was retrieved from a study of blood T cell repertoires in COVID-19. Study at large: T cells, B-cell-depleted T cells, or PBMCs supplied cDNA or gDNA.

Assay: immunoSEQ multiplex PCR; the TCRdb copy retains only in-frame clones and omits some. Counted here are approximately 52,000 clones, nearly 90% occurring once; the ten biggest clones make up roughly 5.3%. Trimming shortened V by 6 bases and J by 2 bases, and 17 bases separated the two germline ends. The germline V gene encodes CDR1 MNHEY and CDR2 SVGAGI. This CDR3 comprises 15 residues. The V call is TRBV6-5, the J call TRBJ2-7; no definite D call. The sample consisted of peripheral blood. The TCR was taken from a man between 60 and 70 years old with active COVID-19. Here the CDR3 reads CASRAERQYTYEQYF. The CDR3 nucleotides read TGTGCCAGCAGAGCAGAGAGACAATATACCTACGAGCAGTACTTC.